A single TCR beta chain is shown here with its context. Individuals drawn from approximately 26 US areas were roughly 18 to 95 years old. Clones were sequenced by immunoSEQ multiplex PCR, and TCRdb holds only the in-frame ones, with some missing. The sample has fewer than 350,000 clones, roughly 88% seen once; the top ten hold 2.3%. The entry originates in a study of blood T cell repertoires in COVID-19. Turning to the study itself: Sample material is recorded as cDNA or gDNA derived from T cells, B-cell-depleted T cells, or PBMCs.

Specimen: PBMCs or T cells enriched from blood (not recorded which). This sequence was found in a woman aged 40-49 years with acute COVID-19.

For the CDR3, the DNA is TGTGCCAGCAGTTTATGGGCCCCCGGGACTAGCGGGAGGCCCGGGGAGCTGTTTTTT. This encodes CASSLWAPGTSGRPGELFF. The chain links TRBV28 to TRBJ2-2, with 15 bases aligning to TRBD2. Unmatched junction bases numbered 8, after V lost 0 bases and J lost 6 bases. The CDR3 spans 19 residues. Germline CDR1 MDHEN, CDR2 SYDVKM.